This T cell receptor beta chain was recovered during a study of cytomegalovirus exposure and HLA in healthy donors. The overall study: It was reported in a later analysis that the 120 or so validation repertoires used the same platform as the 666 first-cohort repertoires.

Study conclusions and caveats: The TCR clusters that emerged in the first cohort tended, a later analysis found, to co-occur in the 95 to 150 validation repertoires. There were around 160 TCR beta chains listed as cytomegalovirus-associated.

With regard to this clone: As yet, its antigen is unknown.

The CDR3 sequence is 14 residues long. Germline V lookup: CDR1 LGHNA, CDR2 YSLEER. V was trimmed by 0 bases and J by 4 bases, leaving 9 bases between them. Repertoires were generated with immunoSEQ multiplex PCR, while TCRdb's copy carries only in-frame clones and drops some. The table shows some 340,000 clones, with about 85% occurring only once. The specimen sequenced was PBMCs. This TCR was recovered from a woman aged 30 to 39 in good health and CMV-seropositive. The chain is built from TRBV4-3 and TRBJ1-2; D ambiguous. The CDR3 sequence is CASSQDPDSYGYTF. The CDR3 DNA reads as TGCGCCAGCAGCCAAGATCCGGATTCCTATGGCTACACCTTC.